Listed below are T cell receptor beta chains from one sample, sequenced in a study of blood T cell repertoires in COVID-19. The assay was immunoSEQ multiplex PCR, and TCRdb's table has in-frame clones only and misses some. The repertoire holds approximately 500,000 clones, with around nine tenths as singletons. Sequences were obtained from PBMCs or T cells enriched from blood (not recorded which). These receptors originate from a woman aged 40 to 50 who had recovered from COVID-19. Both conserved end residues are part of each CDR3. The order of the fields is V gene, clone size, D gene, J gene, CDR3 protein, CDR3 DNA. D genes are given only for firm matches. Clone size, where shown, is once, few, many, or a class for clones that have expanded.

v_gene: TRBV19
abundance: NA
d_gene: NA
j_gene: TRBJ2-5
CDR3aa: CASSIWEQETQYF
CDR3nt: TGTGCCAGTAGTATATGGGAGCAAGAGACCCAGTACTTC

v_gene: TRBV4-1
abundance: NA
d_gene: NA
j_gene: TRBJ1-2
CDR3aa: CASSQPGTNYGYTF
CDR3nt: TGCGCCAGCAGCCAACCCGGGACTAACTATGGCTACACCTTC

v_gene: TRBV15
abundance: NA
d_gene: NA
j_gene: TRBJ1-5
CDR3aa: CATRKGPGQGVLSNQPQHF
CDR3nt: TGTGCCACCAGGAAGGGCCCTGGGCAGGGCGTCTTGAGCAATCAGCCCCAGCATTTT

v_gene: TRBV28
abundance: NA
d_gene: NA
j_gene: TRBJ1-1
CDR3aa: CASSHNPNSPNTEAFF
CDR3nt: TGTGCCAGCAGCCATAATCCCAACAGCCCGAACACTGAAGCTTTCTTT

v_gene: TRBV6-1
abundance: NA
d_gene: NA
j_gene: TRBJ1-2
CDR3aa: CASSDRQGGQISGYTF
CDR3nt: TGTGCCAGCAGTGACCGGCAGGGAGGGCAAATAAGTGGCTACACCTTC

v_gene: TRBV7-2
abundance: NA
d_gene: NA
j_gene: TRBJ1-2
CDR3aa: CASTPGAGADLNYGYTF
CDR3nt: TGTGCCAGCACCCCGGGTGCAGGGGCAGACCTTAACTATGGCTACACCTTC

v_gene: TRBV9
abundance: few
d_gene: NA
j_gene: TRBJ1-6
CDR3aa: CASSVVDQGNSPLHF
CDR3nt: TGTGCCAGCAGCGTAGTAGATCAGGGGAATTCACCCCTCCACTTT

v_gene: TRBV9
abundance: NA
d_gene: NA
j_gene: TRBJ2-1
CDR3aa: CASSVDLSRSEQFF
CDR3nt: TGTGCCAGCAGCGTCGATCTATCAAGGAGTGAGCAGTTCTTC

v_gene: TRBV10-3
abundance: NA
d_gene: TRBD2
j_gene: TRBJ2-5
CDR3aa: CAISEGGTSGSMETQYF
CDR3nt: TGTGCCATCAGTGAGGGGGGGACTAGCGGGAGTATGGAGACCCAGTACTTC

v_gene: TRBV7-9
abundance: NA
d_gene: NA
j_gene: TRBJ2-5
CDR3aa: CASSGTSSETQYF
CDR3nt: TGTGCCAGCAGCGGAACTAGTTCGGAGACCCAGTACTTC